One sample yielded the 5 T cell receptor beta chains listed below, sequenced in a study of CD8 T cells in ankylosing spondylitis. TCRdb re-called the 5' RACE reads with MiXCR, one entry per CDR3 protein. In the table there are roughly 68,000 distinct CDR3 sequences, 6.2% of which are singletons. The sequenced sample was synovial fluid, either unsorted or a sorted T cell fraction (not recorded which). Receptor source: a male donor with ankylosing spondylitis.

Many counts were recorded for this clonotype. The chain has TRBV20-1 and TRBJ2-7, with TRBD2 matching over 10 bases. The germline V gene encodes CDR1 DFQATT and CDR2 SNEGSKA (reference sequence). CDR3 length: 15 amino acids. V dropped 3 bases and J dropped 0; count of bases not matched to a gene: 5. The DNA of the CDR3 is TGCAGTGCTAGCCTCAGCGGGAGGGGCTCCTACGAGCAGTACTTC. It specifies CSASLSGRGSYEQYF.

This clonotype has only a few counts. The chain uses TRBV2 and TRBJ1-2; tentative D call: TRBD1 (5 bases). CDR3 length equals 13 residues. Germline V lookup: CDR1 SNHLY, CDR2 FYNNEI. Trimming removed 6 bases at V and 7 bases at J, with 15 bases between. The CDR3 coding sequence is TGTGCCAGCAGCCCCTCCAGGGCGGGTGGCTACACCTTC. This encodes CASSPSRAGGYTF.

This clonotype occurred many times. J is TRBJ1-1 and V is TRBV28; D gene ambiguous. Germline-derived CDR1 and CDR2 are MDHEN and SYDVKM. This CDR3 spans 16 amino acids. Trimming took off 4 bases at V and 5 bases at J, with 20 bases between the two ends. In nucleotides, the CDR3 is TGTGCCAGCAGTTCTCGGGCCATCCGAGGAGGGACTGAAGCTTTCTTT. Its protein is CASSSRAIRGGTEAFF.

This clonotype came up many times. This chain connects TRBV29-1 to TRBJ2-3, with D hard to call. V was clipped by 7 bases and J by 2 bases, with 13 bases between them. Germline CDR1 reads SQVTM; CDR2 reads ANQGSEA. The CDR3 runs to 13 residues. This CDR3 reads CSAGPRNTDTQYF. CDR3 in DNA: TGCAGCGCTGGCCCCAGGAACACAGATACGCAGTATTTT.

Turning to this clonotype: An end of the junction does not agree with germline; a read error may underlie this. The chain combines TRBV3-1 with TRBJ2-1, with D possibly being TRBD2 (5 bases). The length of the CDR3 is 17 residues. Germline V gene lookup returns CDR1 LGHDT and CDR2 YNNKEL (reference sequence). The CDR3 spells CACSLSQRAFPYNEQFF. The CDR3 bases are TGTGCCTGCAGCCTGAGTCAGAGGGCATTCCCCTACAATGAGCAGTTCTTC.